This is a list of T cell receptor beta chains from one sample in a study of shared clonotypes between healthy human individuals. Profiling relied on immunoSEQ multiplex PCR, and the TCRdb table lists in-frame clones only, not all of them. The sample gives around 2.5 million clones, under 95% of which show up once; about 0.38% is in the top ten. Sequencing input: naive CD4+ T cells from PBMCs. The receptors originated from a young man in good health. Some clones in this sample may be carry-over from other donors' samples. Both conserved end residues are part of each CDR3. Fields, in order: D gene, J gene, clone size, V gene, CDR3 DNA, CDR3 protein. The D gene is left open where the match is weak. Size values are once, few and many counts, or a class for expanded clones, and some rows have none.

TRBD1	TRBJ2-7	NA	TRBV6-5	TGTGCCAGCAGTTACGCACCGGGACAGTGGGCCCACGAGCAGTACTTC	CASSYAPGQWAHEQYF
TRBD1	TRBJ2-7	once	TRBV18	TGTGCCAGCTCACGAGAGACAGGGGGCGAGCAGTACTTC	CASSRETGGEQYF
NA	TRBJ2-6	NA	TRBV29-1	TGCAGCGCCCGTGTCGGGGAAGGTGGGGCCAACGTCCTGACTTTC	CSARVGEGGANVLTF
NA	TRBJ2-3	NA	TRBV7-2	TGTGCCAGCAGCTTAGTTTGGCCTTACACAGATACGCAGTATTTT	CASSLVWPYTDTQYF
NA	TRBJ1-3	NA	TRBV5-1	TGCGCCAGCACCCCTGGAGCGTCTGGAAACACCATATATTTT	CASTPGASGNTIYF
NA	TRBJ2-7	NA	TRBV5-1	TGCGCCAGCAGCCTTCGGGGGGCTAGCGAGTCCTACGAGCAGTACTTC	CASSLRGASESYEQYF
NA	TRBJ2-7	NA	TRBV11-3	TGTGCCAGCAGCCACAGAGCGGAGCTTTACGAGCAGTACTTC	CASSHRAELYEQYF
NA	TRBJ2-3	NA	TRBV7-3	TGTGCCAGCAGCTTAGTGGGAGGCGCAGATACGCAGTATTTT	CASSLVGGADTQYF
TRBD1	TRBJ2-1	NA	TRBV10-1	TGCGCCAGCAGTAGACAGGGGGGTATGGATGAGCAGTTCTTC	CASSRQGGMDEQFF
NA	TRBJ1-6	NA	TRBV11-2	TGTGCCAGCAGCCCACGGGGGTTGGTGTCACCCCTCCACTTT	CASSPRGLVSPLHF
NA	TRBJ2-6	NA	TRBV27	TGTGCCAGCAGTTTTGGGCGCTCTGGGGCCAACGTCCTGACTTTC	CASSFGRSGANVLTF
NA	TRBJ1-2	NA	TRBV19	TGTGCCAGTAGTATCGCAGGGACGACCTATGGCTACACCTTC	CASSIAGTTYGYTF
NA	TRBJ2-1	NA	TRBV12-5	TGTGCTAGTGGTTTGGGTCTGGGGGTCAATGAGCAGTTCTTC	CASGLGLGVNEQFF
NA	TRBJ2-7	once	TRBV7-2	TGTGCCAGCAGCCCCTCAATAGTGCACGAGCAGTACTTC	CASSPSIVHEQYF
NA	TRBJ1-3	NA	TRBV5-1	TGCGCCAGCCAGGGGCCTGGAGGAAACACCATATATTTT	CASQGPGGNTIYF
NA	TRBJ2-3	once	TRBV2	TGTGCCAGCAGTATTCGACAGCTAAGAGATACGCAGTATTTT	CASSIRQLRDTQYF
NA	TRBJ2-1	NA	TRBV6-1	TGTGCCAGCGGTTTAAGACTCGAGTGGGATGAGCAGTTCTTC	CASGLRLEWDEQFF
NA	TRBJ2-5	once	TRBV5-1	TGCGCCAGCACCCCCGCACCTATTGCGAGACACGGGGAGACCCAGTACTTC	CASTPAPIARHGETQYF
NA	TRBJ1-1	NA	TRBV18	TGTGCCAGCTCGGTCACAGCAAACACTGAAGCTTTCTTT	CASSVTANTEAFF
TRBD1	TRBJ2-3	NA	TRBV5-6	TGTGCCAGCAGCCCCCGGGACAGGGGAACAGATACGCAGTATTTT	CASSPRDRGTDTQYF
NA	TRBJ2-1	NA	TRBV28	TGTGCCAGCAGCACACCCCGGCGAAGGGATGAGCAGTTCTTC	CASSTPRRRDEQFF
NA	TRBJ1-1	NA	TRBV25-1	TGTGCCAGCAGTACCTCCAAGCGGCAGAAACCCTTGAACACTGAAGCTTTCTTT	CASSTSKRQKPLNTEAFF
TRBD2	TRBJ2-3	NA	TRBV23-1	TGCGCCAGCTCCTGGGCTAGCGGTAGCACAGATACGCAGTATTTT	CASSWASGSTDTQYF
NA	TRBJ1-5	NA	TRBV7-9	TGTGCCAGCAGCCCCTTGGGGGGGATAAATCAGCCCCAGCATTTT	CASSPLGGINQPQHF
NA	TRBJ2-7	NA	TRBV15	TGTGCCACCAGCAGAGATCTGGCAGGGTCGGCCTACGAGCAGTACTTC	CATSRDLAGSAYEQYF
TRBD2	TRBJ2-5	NA	TRBV9	TGTGCCAGCAGCTCCCCCCTCGGGCGGGAGAATCAAGAGACCCAGTACTTC	CASSSPLGRENQETQYF
NA	TRBJ1-1	NA	TRBV14	TGTGCCAGCAGCCAAGGTGCCAGCTACTTCACTGAAGCTTTCTTT	CASSQGASYFTEAFF
NA	TRBJ2-7	once	TRBV7-2	TGTGCCAGCAGCTTAGTCGCGGCCTACGAGCAGTACTTC	CASSLVAAYEQYF